Below are 21 T cell receptor beta chains sequenced from a single sample in a study of technical replicates of blood from a few donors. TCRdb's copy holds only in-frame clones and misses some; the assay was immunoSEQ multiplex PCR. The sample includes 85,000 or so clones, about 93% of them seen just once. The specimen sequenced was T cells isolated from PBMCs. The source of these receptors is a human donor in good health.

This chain links TRBV4-1 with TRBJ2-1; D perhaps matches TRBD2 (6 bases). This CDR3 contains 15 residues. The germline V gene has CDR1 MGHRA and CDR2 YSYEKL. V lost 7 bases and J 7 bases, leaving 20 bases between the germline ends. The CDR3 DNA sequence: TGCGCCAGCACTCAAGTCGGGGGAGTGGGGAATGAGCAGTTCTTC. Its protein is CASTQVGGVGNEQFF.

V and J are TRBV6-5 and TRBJ1-2; 9 nucleotides match TRBD1. The CDR3 totals 13 residues. CDR1 is MNHEY and CDR2 is SVGAGI in the germline V gene. V dropped 10 bases and J dropped 8; count of bases not matched to a gene: 11. The CDR3 loop is CATTIQGAKGYTF. Here the CDR3 DNA reads TGTGCCACCACAATACAGGGGGCGAAGGGCTACACCTTC.

The rearrangement uses TRBV7-8 and TRBJ2-7; D gene unclear. This CDR3 contains 13 residues. Germline assignment: CDR1 SGHVS and CDR2 FQNEAQ. The V end lost 0 bases, the J end lost 6 bases, and 9 bases lay between the germline ends. CDR3 in DNA: TGTGCCAGCAGCTTAGCGTCTGGCGGCGAGCAGTACTTC. This sequence encodes CASSLASGGEQYF.

This clone was detected only once. The rearrangement uses TRBV10-1 and TRBJ2-1; TRBD2 aligns across 11 bases. The trim removed 6 bases at V and 9 bases at J, leaving 10 bases unmatched. CDR1 is WNHNN, CDR2 SYGVQD, per germline (reference sequence). The CDR3 sequence is 15 residues long. For the CDR3, the DNA is TGCGCCAGCAGCGAAGTAGCGGGAGGGCCAGGTGAGCAGTTCTTC. Amino acid sequence: CASSEVAGGPGEQFF.

The chain couples TRBV7-9 to TRBJ1-2; D is possibly TRBD1 (5 bases). Trimming shortened V by 4 bases and J by 4 bases, and 10 bases separated the two germline ends. The CDR3 is made up of 13 amino acids. CDR1 is SEHNR and CDR2 is FQNEAQ in the germline V gene (reference sequence). In DNA, the CDR3 is TGTGCCAGCAGCTGGAGCGACAGCTATGGCTACACCTTC. Translation: CASSWSDSYGYTF.

This chain connects TRBV7-7 to TRBJ2-1, with TRBD2 matching 8 bases. Germline loops: CDR1 SSHAT, CDR2 FNYEAQ (reference sequence). This CDR3 contains 15 residues. The CDR3 here is CASAPGLGVFDEQFF. The CDR3 region has the DNA TGTGCTAGCGCTCCGGGACTAGGTGTCTTCGATGAGCAGTTCTTC.

The chain is built from TRBV5-1 and TRBJ1-1; TRBD1 matches at 7 bases. This CDR3 contains 14 residues. CDR1 and CDR2 from the germline V gene are SGHRS and YFSETQ. Germline trimming cut 3 bases from V and 4 bases from J; bases unmatched to any gene: 6. CDR3 amino acids: CASSSGDSSTEAFF. CDR3 DNA sequence: TGCGCCAGCAGCTCGGGGGACAGCTCCACTGAAGCTTTCTTT.

The V gene is TRBV7-2, the J gene TRBJ1-1; possible D gene TRBD1, 5 bases. The ends were cut back, 5 bases at V and 0 bases at J, with 19 bases in the middle. CDR1 and CDR2 from the germline V gene are SGHTA and FQGNSA. The CDR3 covers 17 residues. The DNA of the CDR3 is TGTGCCAGCAGCCGCCCGGGGGTGAGGCACATGAACACTGAAGCTTTCTTT. It translates to CASSRPGVRHMNTEAFF. The entire variable domain, with the rest obtained from reference TRBV7-2 and TRBJ1-1, is as follows: GAGVSQSPSNKVTEKGKDVELRCDPISGHTALYWYRQSLGQGLEFLIYFQGNSAPDKSGLPSDRFSAERTGGSVSTLTIQRTQQEDSAVYLCASSRPGVRHMNTEAFFGQGTRLTVV.

This sequence joins TRBV27 and TRBJ1-2; D is unclear. From germline, CDR1 is MNHEY and CDR2 SMNVEV (reference sequence). CDR3 length: 12 residues. V shed 3 bases and J shed 5 bases, with 7 bases lying between them. The CDR3, as DNA: TGTGCCAGCAGTTTTAACGGGTATGGCTACACCTTC. Translating gives CASSFNGYGYTF.

The chain has TRBV4-1 and TRBJ2-3; TRBD2 matches at 7 bases. V trimming: 1 base; J trimming: 6 bases; junction bases outside the gene matches: 10. CDR1 is MGHRA, CDR2 YSYEKL, per germline. The CDR3 contains 16 residues. The chain's CDR3 is CASSQGSGPLIDTQYF. CDR3 bases: TGCGCCAGCAGCCAAGGTAGCGGGCCTCTTATTGATACGCAGTATTTT.

The chain links TRBV6-1 to TRBJ2-1; 10 nucleotides line up with TRBD2. CDR3 size: 15 residues. V shed 3 bases and J 4 bases; nucleotides not matched to a gene: 3. The germline gives CDR1 MNHNS, CDR2 SASEGT. Here the CDR3 reads CASSELAGAYNEQFF. In DNA, the CDR3 is TGTGCCAGCAGTGAGCTAGCGGGGGCATACAATGAGCAGTTCTTC.

The chain joins TRBV25-1 to TRBJ2-1; 14 bases are shared with TRBD2. CDR1 MGHDK and CDR2 SYGVNS come from the germline V gene. The junction had 2 bases not matched to a gene; V was cut back by 3 bases and J by 7 bases. CDR3 length: 15 residues. The CDR3 sequence: CASSETSGRGNEQFF. CDR3 coding DNA: TGTGCCAGCAGTGAGACTAGCGGGAGGGGAAATGAGCAGTTCTTC. The full variable domain, completed using reference TRBV25-1 and TRBJ2-1, is EADIYQTPRYLVIGTGKKITLECSQTMGHDKMYWYQQDPGMELHLIHYSYGVNSTEKGDLSSESTVSRIRTEHFPLTLESARPSHTSQYLCASSETSGRGNEQFFGPGTRLTVL.

About this clone: Germline and junction disagree at one end, which may indicate a read error. This chain joins TRBV7-2 and TRBJ1-3; D may be TRBD1 (6 bases). The CDR3 contains 16 residues. Germline V gene data show CDR1 as SGHTA and CDR2 as FQGNSA. In DNA form, the CDR3 reads TGTGCCAGCAGCTGGACCCCGTTGGGGGCTGGGAACACCATATATTTT. Translation gives CASSWTPLGAGNTIYF.

The count of this clone is one. V and J are TRBV10-3 and TRBJ2-4; 9 nucleotides line up with TRBD1. The CDR3 is made up of 13 amino acids. Trimming took 8 bases from V and 5 from J; bases not matched to a gene: 4. CDR1 and CDR2 from the germline V gene are ENHRY and SYGVKD. CDR3 sequence (DNA): TGTGCCATCGCGGGGGACAGGGAAAACATTCAGTACTTC. Its protein product is CAIAGDRENIQYF.

The chain joins TRBV2 to TRBJ1-2; unclear D gene. V lost 3 bases and J 4 bases, leaving 3 bases between the germline ends. The V gene's germline CDR1 is SNHLY and CDR2 FYNNEI. The CDR3 has 11 residues. CDR3 region: CASSDIYGYTF. The CDR3 bases are TGTGCCAGCAGTGATATCTATGGCTACACCTTC.

The chain is built from TRBV30 and TRBJ1-2, with D possibly TRBD1 on 5 matching bases. Trimming took 3 bases from V and 4 from J, leaving 12 bases between them. Germline V gene sequence: CDR1 GTSNPN, CDR2 SVGIG (reference sequence). CDR3 length equals 13 residues. The CDR3 region is CAWRGGQGYGYTF. The CDR3 DNA follows: TGTGCCTGGAGGGGGGGTCAGGGCTATGGCTACACCTTC.

CDR3 protein: CASSLKRGASTDTQYF. CDR3 in DNA: TGCGCCAGCAGCTTGAAGCGGGGTGCTAGCACAGATACGCAGTATTTT. This chain connects TRBV5-1 to TRBJ2-3; 7 bases are shared with TRBD2. CDR3 length: 16 residues. Per germline, CDR1 SGHRS and CDR2 YFSETQ. Trimming cost V 1 base and J 0 bases; bases outside gene matches: 5.

This CDR3 reads CASRTGANQPQHF. DNA of the CDR3: TGTGCCAGCAGGACAGGGGCGAATCAGCCCCAGCATTTT. The chain links TRBV27 to TRBJ1-5; TRBD1 agrees at 8 bases. Germline-derived CDR1 and CDR2 are MNHEY and SMNVEV (reference sequence). Trimming cost V 6 bases and J 4 bases; bases outside gene matches: 2. The CDR3 has 13 residues.

The rearrangement joins TRBV4-1 to TRBJ1-4, with D uncertain. Germline V gives CDR1 MGHRA, CDR2 YSYEKL. The length of the CDR3 is 13 residues. The V gene lost 1 base and the J gene lost 7 bases, with 7 bases spanning the gap. CDR3 nucleotide sequence: TGCGCCAGCAGCCAAGTTTTGAGTGAAAAACTGTTTTTT. Its protein product is CASSQVLSEKLFF.

The chain recombines TRBV6-5 with TRBJ1-4; 8 nucleotides align to TRBD1. This CDR3 is built from 15 residues. J lost 8 bases, V lost 6 bases, and 11 bases had no gene match. Per germline, CDR1 MNHEY and CDR2 SVGAGI. The DNA of the CDR3 is TGTGCCAGCAGCCCCCGGACAGGGCATCAAGAAAAACTGTTTTTT. Amino acid sequence: CASSPRTGHQEKLFF.

The rearrangement links TRBV15 to TRBJ1-3; D might be TRBD1 (5 bases). Trimming removed 0 bases from V and 0 bases from J, with 9 bases in between. This CDR3 is 16 amino acids long. Germline V gene data show CDR1 as LNHNV and CDR2 as YYDKDF (reference sequence). The CDR3 region has the DNA TGTGCCACCAGCAGAGATGGGGGGGGCTCTGGAAACACCATATATTTT. It specifies CATSRDGGGSGNTIYF.